Below are 25 T cell receptor beta chains sequenced from a single sample in a study of cytomegalovirus exposure and HLA in healthy donors. Primers included in the PCR were 60 Vbeta and 13 Jbeta primers. The data were produced by immunoSEQ multiplex PCR, yet TCRdb's version contains in-frame clones alone and is incomplete. The sample holds tens of thousands of clones, more than 50% seen once. What was sequenced was PBMCs. Receptors originate from a male donor in good health and CMV-seropositive.

This chain uses TRBV28 with TRBJ1-4; 7 positions agree with TRBD1. Unmatched junction bases numbered 5, after V lost 6 bases and J lost 4 bases. The V gene's germline CDR1 is MDHEN and CDR2 SYDVKM. This CDR3 spans 14 amino acids. The CDR3 region is CASRLGQRNEKLFF. The CDR3, as DNA: TGTGCCAGCAGATTGGGACAGCGTAATGAAAAACTGTTTTTT.

V is TRBV28 and J is TRBJ1-1; the match to TRBD1 covers 8 bases. From germline, CDR1 is MDHEN and CDR2 SYDVKM. V lost 2 bases and J lost 4; bases outside the gene matches: 6. This CDR3 region has 15 residues. CDR3 loop: CASSLLTGGGTEAFF. CDR3 coding DNA: TGTGCCAGCAGTTTACTCACAGGGGGGGGCACTGAAGCTTTCTTT.

The chain links TRBV30 to TRBJ2-5, with a weak D call TRBD2 (7 bases). The V gene's germline CDR1 is GTSNPN and CDR2 SVGIG (reference sequence). The CDR3 spans 13 residues. V was cut by 0 bases and J by 5 bases, with 10 bases left in between. As DNA, the CDR3 is TGTGCCTGGAGTGTAAAGGGGGGGGAGACCCAGTACTTC. Translating gives CAWSVKGGETQYF.

The gene calls are TRBV9 and TRBJ2-1; perhaps TRBD2 as D (6 bases). The V end was cut by 2 bases, the J end by 3 bases, with 18 bases between. Germline assignment: CDR1 SGDLS and CDR2 YYNGEE. The CDR3 is 17 residues long. The chain's CDR3 is CASSVQGGTSHYNEQFF. CDR3 nucleotide sequence: TGTGCCAGCAGCGTCCAAGGAGGGACTTCACACTACAATGAGCAGTTCTTC.

CDR3 in DNA: TGTGCCAGCAGCTTTAGTCCTCGACAGCCCCAGCATTTT. It translates to CASSFSPRQPQHF. The chain recombines TRBV7-8 with TRBJ1-5; D is uncertain. Germline CDR1 and CDR2: SGHVS and FQNEAQ. The CDR3 totals 13 residues. Deletions cut 3 bases from V and 7 bases from J, with 10 bases between. Full variable domain (remainder filled in from reference TRBV7-8 and TRBJ1-5): GAGVSQSPRYKVAKRGQDVALRCDPISGHVSLFWYQQALGQGPEFLTYFQNEAQLDKSGLPSDRFFAERPEGSVSTLKIQRTQQEDSAVYLCASSFSPRQPQHFGDGTRLSIL.

The chain carries TRBV6-6 and TRBJ2-5, with D perhaps matching TRBD1 (6 bases). Germline values: CDR1 MNHNY, CDR2 SVGAGI (reference sequence). The CDR3 is 16 amino acids. Trimming took off 6 bases at V and 0 bases at J, with 17 bases between the two ends. The CDR3 is CASSPHRQEYQETQYF. The DNA of the CDR3 is TGTGCCAGCAGCCCTCATCGACAGGAGTACCAAGAGACCCAGTACTTC.

This clone is judged medium-sized. CDR3 DNA: TGTGCCAGTAGCTCACCTGGAGTTAATGAAAAACTGTTTTTT. This codes for CASSSPGVNEKLFF. This chain uses TRBV19 with TRBJ1-4; no clear D gene. This CDR3 comprises 14 residues. The ends were cut back, 6 bases at V and 4 bases at J, with 12 bases in the middle. Germline CDR1 and CDR2: LNHDA and SQIVND (reference sequence).

The V gene is TRBV7-6, the J gene TRBJ2-1, with 9 nucleotides matching TRBD2. The CDR3 totals 16 residues. CDR1 is SGHVS and CDR2 is FNYEAQ in the germline V gene. With V trimmed by 0 bases and J by 9 bases, 9 bases remained unmatched. CDR3 nucleotide sequence: TGTGCCAGCAGCTTAGCGGAGGGGTTTAGCGGGAGTGAGCAGTTCTTC. Protein product: CASSLAEGFSGSEQFF.

V and J are TRBV7-2 and TRBJ2-3; 7 bases fit TRBD2. The CDR3 has 13 residues. Losses at the gene ends were 7 bases for V and 4 bases for J; bases not matched to a gene: 5. Germline-derived CDR1 and CDR2 are SGHTA and FQGNSA. CDR3 amino acids: CASMREGPDTQYF. The CDR3 DNA reads as TGTGCCAGCATGAGGGAGGGGCCAGATACGCAGTATTTT.

This chain links TRBV4-2 with TRBJ2-2; 10 nucleotides match TRBD2. J lost 7 bases, V lost 4 bases, and 6 bases had no gene match. The CDR3 is made up of 15 amino acids. Germline CDR1 LGHNA, CDR2 YNFKEQ. Written as DNA, the CDR3 is TGTGCCAGCAGCCCCCGACTAGCGGGCGGCGGGGAGCTGTTTTTT. It encodes CASSPRLAGGGELFF.

The genes are TRBV6-5 and TRBJ1-1; D is unclear. This CDR3 comprises 15 residues. Germline V CDR1 and CDR2: MNHEY, SVGAGI. With 4 bases removed from V and 6 bases from J, the gap between germline ends came to 18 bases. CDR3 coding DNA: TGTGCCAGCAGTTTACTCGACGGAGGTGCACCTGAAGCTTTCTTT. It translates to CASSLLDGGAPEAFF.

The genes are TRBV6-5 and TRBJ1-5; 7 bases map to TRBD1. The V gene end was trimmed by 6 bases and the J gene end by 5 bases; junction bases not matched to a gene: 4. The CDR3 length is 13 residues. CDR1 MNHEY and CDR2 SVGAGI come from the germline V gene. The CDR3 DNA follows: TGTGCCAGCAGGAGACAGGGAGATCAGCCCCAGCATTTT. Translating it yields CASRRQGDQPQHF.

CDR3 region: CASSPGGDTQYF. CDR3 coding DNA: TGTGCCAGCAGCCCGGGGGGGGATACGCAGTATTTT. The chain employs TRBV7-2 and TRBJ2-3; 8 positions match TRBD2. Germline V gene sequence: CDR1 SGHTA, CDR2 FQGNSA. This CDR3 has 12 residues. Trimming cost V 5 bases and J 6 bases; bases outside gene matches: 1.

This clone was observed a few times. CDR3 coding DNA: TGTGCCAGCGTGGACATTCCGACCCAGTACTTC. As protein: CASVDIPTQYF. This chain joins TRBV6-1 and TRBJ2-5; D may be TRBD1 (5 bases). The V gene lost 8 bases and the J gene lost 7 bases, with 11 bases spanning the gap. Germline V gives CDR1 MNHNS, CDR2 SASEGT. The CDR3 has 11 residues.

This chain joins TRBV4-2 and TRBJ1-1, with TRBD1 matching 8 bases. CDR1 and CDR2 from the germline V gene are LGHNA and YNFKEQ. CDR3 size: 15 residues. Trimming at V came to 1 base and at J to 4 bases, leaving 5 bases not matched to a gene. The CDR3 reads CASSQGTGSSTEAFF. The CDR3 nucleotides are TGTGCCAGCAGCCAAGGGACAGGGTCGAGCACTGAAGCTTTCTTT.

This clone was detected only a few times. The genes are TRBV7-9 and TRBJ1-2; D might be TRBD1 (6 bases). The CDR3 length is 14 residues. V shed 2 bases and J shed 8 bases, with 15 bases lying between them. Germline loops: CDR1 SEHNR, CDR2 FQNEAQ (reference sequence). CDR3 DNA sequence: TGTGCCAGCAGCTTAAGGGGGGGATTTAGGGGCTACACCTTC. This translates into CASSLRGGFRGYTF.

V is TRBV23-1 and J is TRBJ2-1; tentatively, D is TRBD1 (5 bases). TRBV23-1 is flagged as an ORF with uncertain function. The CDR3 is 19 residues long. V was shortened by 0 bases and J by 7 bases, with 25 bases between the two germline ends. This chain's CDR3 is CASSQSPGHRQTTLNEQFF. In nucleotides, the CDR3 is TGCGCCAGCAGTCAATCGCCCGGCCATCGACAGACCACTCTTAATGAGCAGTTCTTC.

The chain employs TRBV5-1 and TRBJ1-1; D is unresolved. V dropped 4 bases and J dropped 0 bases, with 7 bases sitting between them. This CDR3 region has 13 residues. The V gene's germline CDR1 is SGHRS and CDR2 YFSETQ. In nucleotides, the CDR3 is TGCGCCAGCAGCAGTACAGTGAACACTGAAGCTTTCTTT. Protein sequence: CASSSTVNTEAFF.

This clone was detected a few times. The junction and the germline gene differ at one end; a read error may be behind it. The chain joins TRBV7-9 to TRBJ1-3; D ambiguous. This CDR3 comprises 16 residues. Germline-derived CDR1 and CDR2 are SEHNR and FQNEAQ (reference sequence). In DNA, the CDR3 is TGTTCCAGCAGCTTAACTCAGACTCGCTCTGGAAACACCATATATTTT. The encoded protein is CSSSLTQTRSGNTIYF.

The chain is built from TRBV5-1 and TRBJ2-7, with 9 bases aligning to TRBD1. With V trimmed by 0 bases and J by 5 bases, 6 bases remained unmatched. The V gene's germline CDR1 is SGHRS and CDR2 YFSETQ. The CDR3 covers 15 residues. The CDR3 spells CASSLAGTGYDEQYF. DNA of the CDR3: TGCGCCAGCAGCTTGGCCGGGACAGGGTATGACGAGCAGTACTTC.

The chain couples TRBV10-3 to TRBJ1-1; unclear D gene. The CDR3 is 12 residues long. The germline V gene encodes CDR1 ENHRY and CDR2 SYGVKD. Deletions cut 8 bases from V and 11 bases from J, with 18 bases between. In DNA, the CDR3 is TGTGCCATCGGAAGTCAGGCCTATGACGCTTTCTTT. Its translation: CAIGSQAYDAFF.

This chain uses TRBV15 with TRBJ1-6, with 9 bases aligning to TRBD1. V shed 8 bases and J 8 bases; nucleotides not matched to a gene: 4. CDR3 length: 13 amino acids. The germline gives CDR1 LNHNV, CDR2 YYDKDF (reference sequence). CDR3 in amino acids: CATEGTGYSPLHF. The CDR3 region has the DNA TGTGCCACCGAGGGGACAGGGTATTCACCCCTCCACTTT.

The V and J genes are TRBV25-1 and TRBJ2-7; 10 nucleotides line up with TRBD2. The junction had 6 bases not matched to a gene; V was cut back by 2 bases and J by 2 bases. CDR3 length: 16 residues. The germline CDR1 and CDR2 sequences are MGHDK and SYGVNS. CDR3 bases: TGTGCCAGCAGTGAAAGCTGGACTAGCGGACCCTACGAGCAGTACTTC. Its protein is CASSESWTSGPYEQYF.

The V gene is TRBV28, the J gene TRBJ2-5, with a possible D match to TRBD1 (5 bases). The CDR3 consists of 13 residues. Deletions cut 8 bases from V and 1 base from J, with 11 bases between. CDR1 is MDHEN, CDR2 SYDVKM, per germline. The CDR3 reads CASGAVAQETQYF. The CDR3 coding sequence is TGTGCCAGCGGGGCCGTAGCCCAAGAGACCCAGTACTTC.

The chain recombines TRBV6-5 with TRBJ2-1; 8 bases are a match to TRBD1. Germline trimming cut 5 bases from V and 3 bases from J; bases unmatched to any gene: 6. The germline V gene encodes CDR1 MNHEY and CDR2 SVGAGI. The CDR3 runs 15 residues. DNA for the CDR3: TGTGCCAGCAGTACTTCAGGGGGCCTCTACAATGAGCAGTTCTTC. Residues: CASSTSGGLYNEQFF.